These 31 T cell receptor beta chains share one sample of origin, sequenced in a study of control samples from healthy donors and cancer patients (dated by TCRdb to about 2020). Libraries were constructed by the immunoSEQ multiplex PCR assay. This is the immuneACCESS table as TCRdb keeps it, with only in-frame sequences that have V and J called. A part of the clones is gone; compared with another copy, unresolved V genes explain less than half, and the rest is unexplained. Recorded for this sample are around 130,000 clones; around nine tenths of them occurred a single time. Roughly 3.4% of the sample comes from the top ten. Sample: blood. The receptors here all came from a man aged 50-59 years in good health.

The gene calls are TRBV7-3 and TRBJ2-5; D tentatively reads TRBD1 or TRBD2 (5 bases each). Germline V gene data show CDR1 as SGHTA and CDR2 as FQGTGA. The length of the CDR3 is 15 residues. With 5 bases removed from V and 4 bases from J, the gap between germline ends came to 17 bases. The CDR3 nucleotides are TGTGCCAGCAGCCCAGCCGGGGCCCGGGGAGAGACCCAGTACTTC. This sequence encodes CASSPAGARGETQYF.

V is TRBV28 and J is TRBJ2-5; tentatively, D is TRBD1 (6 bases). Germline V lookup: CDR1 MDHEN, CDR2 SYDVKM. The CDR3 extends over 15 amino acids. Trimming stripped 3 bases from V and 3 bases from J, with 14 bases between. CDR3 nucleotides: TGTGCCAGCAGTTTTGGGTTGGGACATAAAGAGACCCAGTACTTC. Its protein is CASSFGLGHKETQYF. The whole variable domain, filled in from reference TRBV28 and TRBJ2-5, reads DVKVTQSSRYLVKRTGEKVFLECVQDMDHENMFWYRQDPGLGLRLIYFSYDVKMKEKGDIPEGYSVSREKKERFSLILESASTNQTSMYLCASSFGLGHKETQYFGPGTRLLVL.

V is TRBV6-4 and J is TRBJ1-1, with 11 bases fitting TRBD1. After removal of 6 bases from V and 6 bases from J, the junction contained 6 bases not matched to a gene. CDR3 size: 14 residues. Germline lookup yields CDR1 MRHNA and CDR2 SNTAGT. CDR3 sequence reads: CASSADRGQAEAFF. CDR3 DNA: TGTGCCAGCAGCGCGGACAGGGGGCAGGCTGAAGCTTTCTTT.

This CDR3 reads CASTPGQGGQETQYF. In nucleotides, the CDR3 is TGTGCCAGCACCCCGGGACAGGGTGGCCAAGAGACCCAGTACTTC. The chain has TRBV11-2 and TRBJ2-5, with TRBD1 matching 9 bases. The V segment lost 7 bases and the J segment 1 base; nucleotides outside the gene matches: 7. Per germline, CDR1 SGHAT and CDR2 FQNNGV. CDR3 length: 15 residues.

The CDR3 DNA reads as TGTGCCAGCAGCCCCACGGGACTCGGCTACACCTTC. Amino acids: CASSPTGLGYTF. This chain connects TRBV11-2 to TRBJ1-2, with D tentatively TRBD1 (5 bases). Trimming cost V 5 bases and J 8 bases, with 12 bases left between them. The CDR3 loop spans 12 amino acids. In germline, CDR1 is SGHAT, CDR2 FQNNGV.

The chain carries TRBV10-1 and TRBJ1-1, with 7 nucleotides matching TRBD1. The germline gives CDR1 WNHNN, CDR2 SYGVQD (reference sequence). There are 16 residues in the CDR3. V lost 4 bases to trimming and J lost 1 base; unmatched junction nucleotides: 9. The CDR3 region is CASSALATGPNTEAFF. CDR3 in DNA: TGCGCCAGCAGTGCTTTAGCGACAGGGCCGAACACTGAAGCTTTCTTT.

CDR3 residues: CASSDGARGQQYF. CDR3 nucleotides: TGTGCCAGCAGTGACGGGGCCCGCGGGCAGCAGTACTTC. The chain couples TRBV25-1 to TRBJ2-7; D tentatively fits TRBD1 or TRBD2 (5 bases each). The ends were cut back, 3 bases at V and 8 bases at J, with 14 bases in the middle. The CDR3 loop spans 13 amino acids. Germline V gene sequence: CDR1 MGHDK, CDR2 SYGVNS.

The rearrangement uses TRBV13 and TRBJ1-2; TRBD1 matches 9 bases. Losses at the gene ends were 5 bases for V and 6 bases for J; bases not matched to a gene: 4. The germline CDR1 and CDR2 sequences are PRHDT and FYEKMQ (reference sequence). This CDR3 has 13 amino acids. DNA of the CDR3: TGTGCCAGCAGCCCTGGGACAGGGCATGGCTACACCTTC. It codes for CASSPGTGHGYTF.

The chain recombines TRBV2 with TRBJ2-7; possibly TRBD1 for D (6 bases). CDR1 is SNHLY, CDR2 FYNNEI, per germline. V lost 3 bases, J lost 4 bases, and 13 bases lay in between. The length of the CDR3 is 14 residues. The CDR3 spells CASSDRVGAYEQYF. In DNA form, the CDR3 reads TGTGCCAGCAGTGATCGGGTGGGGGCATACGAGCAGTACTTC.

This chain connects TRBV4-1 to TRBJ2-7; TRBD2 might be the D (6 bases). The germline CDR1 and CDR2 sequences are MGHRA and YSYEKL. CDR3 length: 17 residues. The V gene lost 0 bases and the J gene lost 6 bases, with 21 bases spanning the gap. The CDR3 DNA reads as TGCGCCAGCAGCCAAGATGGGGCGGGGCCGCTTCGTGGCGAGCAGTACTTC. Its translation is CASSQDGAGPLRGEQYF.

The chain has TRBV9 and TRBJ2-5; D is perhaps TRBD1 or TRBD2 (6 bases each). V was trimmed by 0 bases and J by 5 bases, leaving 17 bases between them. CDR1 is SGDLS, CDR2 YYNGEE, per germline. The CDR3 extends over 16 amino acids. CDR3 DNA sequence: TGTGCCAGCAGCGTAGCTTCTTGGGGGGCCTACGAGACCCAGTACTTC. Its translation: CASSVASWGAYETQYF.

V and J are TRBV10-3 and TRBJ1-1; 8 nucleotides match TRBD1. J lost 6 bases, V lost 10 bases, and 10 bases had no gene match. Germline V CDR1 and CDR2: ENHRY, SYGVKD. The CDR3 covers 13 residues. The CDR3 DNA reads as TGTGCCACAACAGACAGGGGTTACGCTGAAGCTTTCTTT. Translation gives CATTDRGYAEAFF.

The chain employs TRBV12-3 or TRBV12-4 and TRBJ1-2; D is undetermined. The V and J ends lost 7 bases and 7 bases respectively, with 16 bases between them. This CDR3 contains 13 residues. DNA for the CDR3: TGTGCCAGCACGTCCCCGCACGGCGTTGGCTACACCTTC. Translating gives CASTSPHGVGYTF.

The gene calls are TRBV28 and TRBJ2-2; TRBD1 aligns across 7 bases. Germline-derived CDR1 and CDR2 are MDHEN and SYDVKM. The V and J ends lost 6 bases and 5 bases, in that order; junction bases with no gene match: 6. This CDR3 is built from 14 residues. CDR3 loop: CASRLTGRTGELFF. For the CDR3, the DNA is TGTGCCAGCAGATTGACAGGGCGGACCGGGGAGCTGTTTTTT.

This clone turned up a few times. Other DNA sequences of this sample code for an identical CDR3. The chain links TRBV6-1 to TRBJ1-5; D remains ambiguous. The germline V gene has CDR1 MNHNS and CDR2 SASEGT. Trimming shortened V by 3 bases and J by 7 bases, and 10 bases separated the two germline ends. The CDR3 spans 13 residues. In DNA, the CDR3 is TGTGCCAGCAGTGAGCTTTCGGGGCAGCCCCAGCATTTT. Protein sequence: CASSELSGQPQHF.

This chain links TRBV29-1 with TRBJ2-7, with 7 bases lining up with TRBD1. V lost 4 bases and J lost 6; bases outside the gene matches: 6. The CDR3 runs to 12 residues. Germline CDR1 is SQVTM and CDR2 is ANQGSEA. The CDR3, as DNA: TGCAGCGTTGGAGCCCGGGACAGCGAGCAGTACTTC. Amino acid sequence: CSVGARDSEQYF.

The rearrangement uses TRBV27 and TRBJ1-1; a weak D match, TRBD1 (5 bases). The germline V gene encodes CDR1 MNHEY and CDR2 SMNVEV (reference sequence). The CDR3 runs to 15 residues. V was cut by 5 bases and J by 0 bases, with 13 bases left in between. The CDR3 here is CASSGGPGLNTEAFF. Here the CDR3 DNA reads TGTGCCAGCAGTGGGGGACCGGGGTTGAACACTGAAGCTTTCTTT.

V is TRBV30 and J is TRBJ2-7; D is uncertain. V was pared by 3 bases and J by 1 base, with 7 bases between. Germline V CDR1 and CDR2: GTSNPN, SVGIG (reference sequence). This CDR3 comprises 12 residues. In DNA, the CDR3 is TGTGCCTGGAGAACACGTTCCTACGAGCAGTACTTC. Protein: CAWRTRSYEQYF.

The chain links TRBV3-1 (or the pseudogene TRBV3-2) to TRBJ1-1; D not resolved. In germline, CDR1 is LGHDT, CDR2 YNNKEL (reference sequence). V dropped 2 bases and J dropped 4 bases, with 8 bases sitting between them. This CDR3 is 13 amino acids long. The CDR3 coding sequence is TGTGCCAGCAGCCAAATGGGGAGCACTGAAGCTTTCTTT. The encoded protein is CASSQMGSTEAFF.

This chain uses TRBV4-1 with TRBJ1-1, with D possibly matching TRBD1 (6 bases). Looked up from germline, CDR1 is MGHRA and CDR2 is YSYEKL. V dropped 2 bases and J dropped 1 base, with 17 bases sitting between them. The CDR3 is made up of 17 amino acids. CDR3 sequence: CASSQPTGTAWNTEAFF. CDR3 coding DNA: TGCGCCAGCAGCCAACCTACAGGGACGGCTTGGAACACTGAAGCTTTCTTT.

This chain connects TRBV7-9 to TRBJ1-5, with unresolved D. V lost 1 base, J lost 7 bases, and 8 bases lay in between. The CDR3 has 13 amino acids. Germline V lookup: CDR1 SEHNR, CDR2 FQNEAQ (reference sequence). CDR3 DNA sequence: TGTGCCAGCAGCTTAGTTGGCGGCCAGCCCCAGCATTTT. This codes for CASSLVGGQPQHF.

The gene calls are TRBV7-3 and TRBJ2-1; no clear D gene. The CDR3 is made up of 17 amino acids. In germline, CDR1 is SGHTA, CDR2 FQGTGA. V was clipped by 5 bases and J by 0 bases, with 17 bases between them. The CDR3 region is CASSPGLTTFSYNEQFF. The CDR3 DNA follows: TGTGCCAGCAGCCCAGGCCTCACCACCTTCTCCTACAATGAGCAGTTCTTC. The full variable domain, with the rest looked up from reference TRBV7-3 and TRBJ2-1, is GAGVSQTPSNKVTEKGKYVELRCDPISGHTALYWYRQSLGQGPEFLIYFQGTGAADDSGLPNDRFFAVRPEGSVSTLKIQRTERGDSAVYLCASSPGLTTFSYNEQFFGPGTRLTVL.

The chain uses TRBV2 and TRBJ1-1; no reliable D call. V lost 4 bases and J lost 4, with 10 bases in between. The CDR3 consists of 13 residues. Germline V gene data show CDR1 as SNHLY and CDR2 as FYNNEI. The CDR3 loop is CASSGGQVTEAFF. The DNA of the CDR3 is TGTGCCAGCAGTGGAGGGCAGGTCACTGAAGCTTTCTTT.

This clone is a singleton in its sample. Other DNA sequences from this sample encode an identical CDR3 as well. This chain connects TRBV12-3 or TRBV12-4 to TRBJ1-5; D not certain. Trimming removed 2 bases at V and 4 bases at J, with 6 bases between. The CDR3 runs 13 residues. CDR3 region: CASSLNSNQPQHF. In DNA, the CDR3 is TGTGCCAGCAGTTTAAACTCAAATCAGCCCCAGCATTTT.

CDR3 in DNA: TGTGCCAGCAGCTCAGGGAATTTTGATGGCTACACCTTC. Protein: CASSSGNFDGYTF. The J gene is TRBJ1-2, the V gene TRBV7-3; the D gene is possibly TRBD1 (5 bases). V lost 4 bases and J lost 6, with 12 bases in between. This CDR3 comprises 13 residues. In germline, CDR1 is SGHTA, CDR2 FQGTGA.

This clone was seen just once. The chain uses TRBV9 and TRBJ2-2, with D unclear. The CDR3 is 16 residues long. Germline V gene data show CDR1 as SGDLS and CDR2 as YYNGEE. Trimming cost V 4 bases and J 1 base, with 14 bases left between them. The CDR3 region is CASSPLGNWNTGELFF. CDR3 bases: TGTGCCAGCAGCCCCCTGGGGAACTGGAACACCGGGGAGCTGTTTTTT. Supplemented by reference TRBV9 and TRBJ2-2, the full variable domain reads DSGVTQTPKHLITATGQRVTLRCSPRSGDLSVYWYQQSLDQGLQFLIQYYNGEERAKGNILERFSAQQFPDLHSELNLSSLELGDSALYFCASSPLGNWNTGELFFGEGSRLTVL.

V gene TRBV11-2 combines with J gene TRBJ2-1; D is perhaps TRBD1 (6 bases). The CDR3 is made up of 13 amino acids. Trimming shortened V by 3 bases and J by 6 bases, and 9 bases separated the two germline ends. Looked up from germline, CDR1 is SGHAT and CDR2 is FQNNGV. In DNA, the CDR3 is TGTGCCAGCAGCTTGGAGGACAGCAATGAGCAGTTCTTC. Translated: CASSLEDSNEQFF.

CDR3 residues: CASSQATGRGRDTQYF. In DNA form, the CDR3 reads TGCGCCAGCAGCCAAGCCACGGGTCGGGGCAGAGATACGCAGTATTTT. The V and J genes are TRBV4-1 and TRBJ2-3, with D possibly being TRBD1 or TRBD2 (5 bases each). The germline V gene has CDR1 MGHRA and CDR2 YSYEKL. The V gene lost 1 base and the J gene lost 5 bases, with 16 bases spanning the gap. The CDR3 is 16 amino acids.

CDR3 coding DNA: TGTGCCAGCAGCCAAGGTTGGGCGGGGGAGACCCAGTACTTC. It translates to CASSQGWAGETQYF. The V gene is TRBV14, the J gene TRBJ2-5, with TRBD2 as a possible D gene (6 bases). V was clipped by 1 base and J by 5 bases, with 11 bases between them. Germline loops: CDR1 SGHDN, CDR2 FVKESK. CDR3 length: 14 amino acids.

This clone occurred a few times. The genes are TRBV10-3 and TRBJ1-3, with D perhaps matching TRBD1 (5 bases). Per the germline V gene, CDR1 is ENHRY and CDR2 is SYGVKD. This CDR3 has 14 amino acids. Trimming took off 8 bases at V and 2 bases at J, with 13 bases between the two ends. The CDR3 coding sequence is TGTGCCATCGCAACAGGAGTTGCTGGAAACACCATATATTTT. It translates to CAIATGVAGNTIYF.

This chain joins TRBV9 and TRBJ2-3; D remains ambiguous. The CDR3 is 13 amino acids. Between the trimmed V and J ends, which lost 4 bases and 3 bases, there was a span of 9 bases. Looked up from germline, CDR1 is SGDLS and CDR2 is YYNGEE. CDR3 residues: CASSPLTTDTQYF. The CDR3 nucleotides read TGTGCCAGCAGCCCTCTTACAACAGATACGCAGTATTTT.